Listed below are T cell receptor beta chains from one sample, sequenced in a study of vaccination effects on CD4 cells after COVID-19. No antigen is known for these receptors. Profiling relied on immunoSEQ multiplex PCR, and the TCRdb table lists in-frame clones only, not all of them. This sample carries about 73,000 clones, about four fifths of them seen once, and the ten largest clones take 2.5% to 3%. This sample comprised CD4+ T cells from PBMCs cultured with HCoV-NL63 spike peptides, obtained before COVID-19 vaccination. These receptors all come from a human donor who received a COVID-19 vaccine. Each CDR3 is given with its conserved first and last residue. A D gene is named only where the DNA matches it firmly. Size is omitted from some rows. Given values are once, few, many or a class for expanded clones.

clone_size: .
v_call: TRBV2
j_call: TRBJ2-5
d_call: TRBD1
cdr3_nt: TGTGCCAGCAGCTACATCCGGGACAGGTTACGAGAGACCCAGTACTTC
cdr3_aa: CASSYIRDRLRETQYF

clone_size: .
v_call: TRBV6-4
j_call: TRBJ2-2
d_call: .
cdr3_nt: TGTGCCAGCAGTGTAAGGTTACACACCGGGGAGCTGTTTTTT
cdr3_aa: CASSVRLHTGELFF

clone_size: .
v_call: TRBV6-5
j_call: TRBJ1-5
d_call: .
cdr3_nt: TGTGCCAGCAGGGACAGTTATAGCAATCAGCCCCAGCATTTT
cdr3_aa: CASRDSYSNQPQHF

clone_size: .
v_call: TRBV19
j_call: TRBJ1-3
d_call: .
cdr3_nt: TGTGCCAGTAAGACGAGGGCTTGGAGCTCTGGAAACACCATATATTTT
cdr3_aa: CASKTRAWSSGNTIYF

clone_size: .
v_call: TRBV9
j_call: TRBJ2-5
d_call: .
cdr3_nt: TGTGCCAGCAGCCCCGCCGGGGGTTTACAAGAGACCCAGTACTTC
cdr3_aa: CASSPAGGLQETQYF

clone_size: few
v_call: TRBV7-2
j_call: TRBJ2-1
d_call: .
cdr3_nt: TGTGCCAGCAGCTTGGGTGGTCACAATGAGCAGTTCTTC
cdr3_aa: CASSLGGHNEQFF

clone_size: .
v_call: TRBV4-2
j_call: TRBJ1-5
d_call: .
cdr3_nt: TGTGCCAGCAGCCAAACTTTTAGTAGCAATCAGCCCCAGCATTTT
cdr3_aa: CASSQTFSSNQPQHF

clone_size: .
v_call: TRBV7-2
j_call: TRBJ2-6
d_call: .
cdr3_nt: TGTGCCAGCCAAAGGAATTCTGGGGCCAACGTCCTGACTTTC
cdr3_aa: CASQRNSGANVLTF

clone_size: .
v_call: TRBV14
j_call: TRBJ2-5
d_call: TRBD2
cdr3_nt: TGTGCCAGCAGCCAAGGACGGGGGGATCAAGAGACCCAGTACTTC
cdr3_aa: CASSQGRGDQETQYF

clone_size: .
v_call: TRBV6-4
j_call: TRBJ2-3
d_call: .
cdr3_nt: TGTGCCAGCAGTGTAGGGCCCACAGATACGCAGTATTTT
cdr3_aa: CASSVGPTDTQYF

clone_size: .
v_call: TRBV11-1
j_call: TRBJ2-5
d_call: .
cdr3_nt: TGTGCCAGCAGGCGCCCAGGGGGGGAGACCCAGTACTTC
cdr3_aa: CASRRPGGETQYF

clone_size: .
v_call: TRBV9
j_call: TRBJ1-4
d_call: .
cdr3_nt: TGTGCCAGCGGAAGAGGGGGTGAGGATGAAAAACTGTTTTTT
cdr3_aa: CASGRGGEDEKLFF

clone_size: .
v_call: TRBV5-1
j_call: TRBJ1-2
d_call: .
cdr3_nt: TGCGCCAGCAGCTTGGACGTCGACTATGGCTACACCTTC
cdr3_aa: CASSLDVDYGYTF

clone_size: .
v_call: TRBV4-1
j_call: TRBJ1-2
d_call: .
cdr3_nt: TGCGCCAGCAGCCAAGACATAGCTAACTATGGCTACACCTTC
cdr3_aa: CASSQDIANYGYTF

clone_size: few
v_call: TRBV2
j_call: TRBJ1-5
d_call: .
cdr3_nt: TGTGCCAGCAGTGAAGTTACAGGGAATCAGCCCCAGCATTTT
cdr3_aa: CASSEVTGNQPQHF

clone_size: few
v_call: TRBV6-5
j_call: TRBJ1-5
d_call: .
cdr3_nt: TGTGCCAGCAGTTACGCGGGGGGGGCTGGTCAGCCCCAGCATTTT
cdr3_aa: CASSYAGGAGQPQHF

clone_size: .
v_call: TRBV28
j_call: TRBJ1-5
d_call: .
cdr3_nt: TGTGCCAGCACCCCCGGGCTATATAGCAATCAGCCCCAGCATTTT
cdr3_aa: CASTPGLYSNQPQHF

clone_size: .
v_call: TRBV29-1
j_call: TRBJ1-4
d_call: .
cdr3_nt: TGCAGCGCCGAGTGGCAGGGAGCCGAAAAACTGTTTTTT
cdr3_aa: CSAEWQGAEKLFF

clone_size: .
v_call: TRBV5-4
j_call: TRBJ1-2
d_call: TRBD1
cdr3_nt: TGTGCCAGCAGCCCGGACAGGGCCCAAGGCTACACCTTC
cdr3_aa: CASSPDRAQGYTF

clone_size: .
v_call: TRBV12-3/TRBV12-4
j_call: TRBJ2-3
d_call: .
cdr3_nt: TGTGCCAGCGGCAGGGGGGGGTCGGATACGCAGTATTTT
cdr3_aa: CASGRGGSDTQYF

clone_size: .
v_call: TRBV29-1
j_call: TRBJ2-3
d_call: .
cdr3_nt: TGCAGCGTTGAATCTGGCGCAGATACGCAGTATTTT
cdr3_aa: CSVESGADTQYF

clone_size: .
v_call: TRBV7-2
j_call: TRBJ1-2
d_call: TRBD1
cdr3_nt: TGTGCCAGCAGCTTGACCGTGTCAGGGGGCCGTAACAACTATGGCTACACCTTC
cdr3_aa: CASSLTVSGGRNNYGYTF

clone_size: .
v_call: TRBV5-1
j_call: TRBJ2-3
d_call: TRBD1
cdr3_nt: TGCGCCAGCAGCCCCCGAACAGGGGCATCAGATACGCAGTATTTT
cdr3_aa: CASSPRTGASDTQYF

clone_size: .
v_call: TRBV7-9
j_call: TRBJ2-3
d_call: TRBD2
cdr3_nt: TGTGCCAGCAGCTTAATGGCGGGGGAGAGCACAGATACGCAGTATTTT
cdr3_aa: CASSLMAGESTDTQYF

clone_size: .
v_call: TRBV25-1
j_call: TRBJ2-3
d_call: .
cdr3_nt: TGTGCCAGCAGTGATGGTATGTCAGATACGCAGTATTTT
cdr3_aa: CASSDGMSDTQYF

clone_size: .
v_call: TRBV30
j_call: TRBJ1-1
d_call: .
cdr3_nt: TGTGCCTGGAGTGTACAGGAGAACACTGAAGCTTTCTTT
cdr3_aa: CAWSVQENTEAFF